This T cell receptor (beta chain) was sequenced during a study of tumor-infiltrating lymphocytes in primary liver carcinoma. Across the study: Patients were both men and women, whose ages ran from 30 to 69 years. Study-wide results and limits: Among top clones, only about 8-25% appeared in all five tumor regions.

TCR beta cDNA came from about 500 ng total RNA, primed with a constant-region primer. Libraries for TCR beta were built through three nested multiplex PCR rounds, which together made up a slightly modified ARM-PCR procedure. Researchers ran the first two PCR rounds for approximately 9 cycles each with TRBV1-TRBV30 forward primers and a C-beta reverse primer. Each CDR3 protein gets one entry after TCRdb re-called the multiplex PCR reads with MiXCR. This table has more than 95,000 distinct CDR3 sequences, about four fifths appearing once. Germline V CDR1 and CDR2: SQVTM, ANQGSEA. The CDR3 is 12 amino acids. The tissue used was unsorted bulk material of roughly 17-31 mg. RNA and DNA were co-extracted from it with the AllPrep DNA/RNA mini kit. Primary liver carcinoma, confirmed by histopathology, was surgically resected. This clonotype was observed once. The antigen remains undetermined. Compared with germline, one end of the junction differs, possibly owing to a read error.

This TCR derives from a man aged 35 to 55 with primary liver carcinoma and hepatitis B virus infection. V and J are TRBV29-1 and TRBJ2-5, with a weak D call TRBD2 (6 bases). Sequencing was carried out using liver tumor tissue from sampling region 3. Subset specified: tumor region T3, left-lateral pole. The chain's CDR3 is CSVWGEQDTQYF. The DNA for the CDR3 is TGTAGCGTTTGGGGGGAGCAAGATACCCAGTACTTC.